This T cell receptor beta chain was sequenced during a study of T cell clonotyping in hematopoietic cell transplantation. A note on this clone: The antigen remains unidentified.

Notes on the study in general: Higher Inverse Simpson Index values in graft donor and pretransplant recipient predicted broader posttransplant TCR diversity. No sorting was done, leaving CD4 and CD8 contributions mixed. After transplant, recipient diversity fell while pathologically expanded clonotypes grew through day 180. Few recipient clonotypes overlapped donors; over 95% were de novo at given depth.

The length of the CDR3 is 14 residues. With 4 bases removed from V and 7 bases from J, the gap between germline ends came to 16 bases. Germline CDR1 is MGHDK and CDR2 is SYGVNS. Method: immunoSEQ multiplex PCR; TCRdb's copy keeps in-frame clones and lacks some. There are about 16,000 clones in the sample; 70% to 90% occur only once, and 3.5% to 5% lies in the top ten. The receptor was isolated from a woman between 35 and 50 years old in good health. Some clones in this sample may be carry-over from other donors' samples. Sequencing was done on a sample of peripheral blood mononuclear cells. The chain is built from TRBV25-1 and TRBJ1-2, with a possible D match to TRBD1 (6 bases). The CDR3 DNA sequence: TGTGCCAGCAGTGCTACAGGGTCTCGTGTTGGCTACACCTTC. It translates to CASSATGSRVGYTF.